This T cell receptor beta chain emerged from a study of blood T cell repertoires in COVID-19. Looking at the study overall: COVID-19 samples, acute and convalescent, were from the United States, Italy and Spain.

Authors' analysis steps: Reference gene primers were amplified, and this amplification served to estimate nucleated cell counts. Sequencing was performed with immunoSEQ multiplex PCR; in TCRdb, only in-frame clones are kept and a portion is missing. Clone size and V and J calls were adopted from that table, with D and trimming inferred from the DNA. The table includes some 250,000 clones, around 86% detected once. Patients in Seattle were enrolled during active infection, then followed longitudinally. Germline lookup yields CDR1 SNHLY and CDR2 FYNNEI. V dropped 3 bases and J dropped 8 bases, with 5 bases sitting between them. CDR3 length equals 10 residues.

The V gene is TRBV2, the J gene TRBJ2-7; D gene unclear. The sequenced material came from peripheral blood. The sequence was obtained from an older woman with COVID-19, enrolled during active disease. The CDR3 coding sequence is TGTGCCAGCAGTGAGAGCAAGCAGTACTTC. Translation gives CASSESKQYF.